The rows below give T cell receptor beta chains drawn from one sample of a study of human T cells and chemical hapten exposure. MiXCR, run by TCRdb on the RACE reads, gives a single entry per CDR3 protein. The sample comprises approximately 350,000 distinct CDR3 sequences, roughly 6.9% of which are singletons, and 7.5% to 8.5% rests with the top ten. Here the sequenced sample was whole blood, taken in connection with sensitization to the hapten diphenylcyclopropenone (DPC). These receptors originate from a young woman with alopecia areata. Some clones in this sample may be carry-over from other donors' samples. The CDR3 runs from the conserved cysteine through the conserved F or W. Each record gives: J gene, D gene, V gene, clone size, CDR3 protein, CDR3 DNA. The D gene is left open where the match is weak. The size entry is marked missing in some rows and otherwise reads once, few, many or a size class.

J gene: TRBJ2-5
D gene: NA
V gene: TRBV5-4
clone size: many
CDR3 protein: CASSLQGPGGTQYF
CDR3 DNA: TGTGCCAGCAGCTTACAGGGGCCCGGGGGGACCCAGTACTTC

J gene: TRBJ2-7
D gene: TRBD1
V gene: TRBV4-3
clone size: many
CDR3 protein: CASSQGTGTIDEQYF
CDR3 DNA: TGCGCCAGCAGCCAGGGGACAGGGACAATTGACGAGCAGTACTTC

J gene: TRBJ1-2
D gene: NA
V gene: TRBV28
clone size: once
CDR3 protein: CASTQGGGEHYGYTF
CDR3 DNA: TGTGCCAGCACCCAGGGAGGGGGGGAACACTATGGCTACACCTTC

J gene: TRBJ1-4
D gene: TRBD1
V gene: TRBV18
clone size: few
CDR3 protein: CATAQGTNEKLFF
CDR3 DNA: TGTGCCACCGCACAGGGGACTAATGAAAAACTGTTTTTT

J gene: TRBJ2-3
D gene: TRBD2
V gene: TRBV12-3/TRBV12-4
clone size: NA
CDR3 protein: CASRGLAGLTDTQYF
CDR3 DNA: TGTGCCAGCAGGGGACTAGCGGGACTCACAGATACGCAGTATTTT

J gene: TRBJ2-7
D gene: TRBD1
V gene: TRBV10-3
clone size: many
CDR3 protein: CAIRGQGSPYEQYF
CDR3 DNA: TGTGCCATCAGGGGACAGGGGTCGCCCTACGAGCAGTACTTC

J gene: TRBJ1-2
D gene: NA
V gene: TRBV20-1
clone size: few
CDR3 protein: CSARVQGTNYGYTF
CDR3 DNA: TGCAGTGCTAGAGTGCAGGGAACGAACTATGGCTACACCTTC

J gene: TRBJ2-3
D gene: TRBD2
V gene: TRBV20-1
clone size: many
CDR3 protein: CSARLGPLAGARLADTQYF
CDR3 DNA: TGCAGTGCTAGATTGGGGCCGCTAGCGGGGGCCCGACTCGCAGATACGCAGTATTTT

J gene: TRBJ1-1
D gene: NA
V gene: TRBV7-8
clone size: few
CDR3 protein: CASSRPPGLGTEAFF
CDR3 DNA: TGTGCCAGCAGTCGTCCCCCGGGCCTCGGCACTGAAGCTTTCTTT

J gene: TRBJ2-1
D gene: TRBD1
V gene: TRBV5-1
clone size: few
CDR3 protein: CASSKGTGGVQFF
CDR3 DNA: TGCGCCAGCAGCAAAGGGACAGGGGGCGTGCAGTTCTTC

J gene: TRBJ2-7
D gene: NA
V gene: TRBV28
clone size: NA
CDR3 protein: CASGLGAAYEQYF
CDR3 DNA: TGTGCCAGCGGTTTGGGGGCTGCCTACGAGCAGTACTTC

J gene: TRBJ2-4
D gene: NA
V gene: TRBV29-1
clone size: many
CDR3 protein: CSVESPSENIQYF
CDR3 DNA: TGCAGCGTTGAGAGCCCCTCGGAAAACATTCAGTACTTC

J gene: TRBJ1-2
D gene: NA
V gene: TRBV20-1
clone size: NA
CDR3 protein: CSARDQGGGTAGYTF
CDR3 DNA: TGCAGTGCTAGAGATCAAGGGGGAGGCACCGCTGGCTACACCTTC

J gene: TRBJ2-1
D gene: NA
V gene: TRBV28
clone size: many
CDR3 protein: CASTRFRGLSYNEQFF
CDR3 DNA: TGTGCCAGCACCCGTTTCAGGGGACTTTCCTACAATGAGCAGTTCTTC

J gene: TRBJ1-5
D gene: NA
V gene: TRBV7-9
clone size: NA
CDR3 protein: CASSFLQDGQPQHF
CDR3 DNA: TGTGCCAGCAGCTTTCTGCAGGACGGGCAGCCCCAGCATTTT

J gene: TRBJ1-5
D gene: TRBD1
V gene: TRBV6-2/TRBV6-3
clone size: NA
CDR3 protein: CASSYPPATGLRGNQPQHF
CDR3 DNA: TGTGCCAGCAGTTACCCCCCCGCGACAGGGTTAAGGGGCAATCAGCCCCAGCATTTT

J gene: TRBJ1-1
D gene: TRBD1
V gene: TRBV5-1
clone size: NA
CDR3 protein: CASSSTGGGTEAFF
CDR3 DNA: TGCGCCAGCAGCTCGACAGGGGGCGGGACTGAAGCTTTCTTT

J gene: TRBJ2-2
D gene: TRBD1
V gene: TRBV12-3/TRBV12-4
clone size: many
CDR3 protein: CASSPGTGLGTGELFF
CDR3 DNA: TGTGCCAGCAGCCCAGGGACAGGGTTGGGCACCGGGGAGCTGTTTTTT

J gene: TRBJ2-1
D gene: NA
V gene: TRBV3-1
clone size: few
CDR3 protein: CASSQDSGGRSYNEQFF
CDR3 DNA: TGTGCCAGCAGCCAAGATTCGGGGGGCCGCTCCTACAATGAGCAGTTCTTC

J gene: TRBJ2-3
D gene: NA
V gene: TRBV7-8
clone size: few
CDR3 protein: CASSLGSPDTQYF
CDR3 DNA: TGTGCCAGCAGCTTAGGAAGTCCAGATACGCAGTATTTT